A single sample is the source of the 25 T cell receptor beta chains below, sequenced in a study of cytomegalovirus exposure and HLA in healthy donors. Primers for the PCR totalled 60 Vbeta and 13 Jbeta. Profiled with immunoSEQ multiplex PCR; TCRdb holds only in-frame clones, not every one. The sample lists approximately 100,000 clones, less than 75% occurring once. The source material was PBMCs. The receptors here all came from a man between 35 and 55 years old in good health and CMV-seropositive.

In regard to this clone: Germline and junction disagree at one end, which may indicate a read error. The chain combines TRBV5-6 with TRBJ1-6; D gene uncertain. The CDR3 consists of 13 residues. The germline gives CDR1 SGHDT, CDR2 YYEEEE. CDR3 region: CASSLGRGSPLHF. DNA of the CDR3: TGTGCCAGCAGTTTGGGTCGAGGTTCACCCCTCCACTTT.

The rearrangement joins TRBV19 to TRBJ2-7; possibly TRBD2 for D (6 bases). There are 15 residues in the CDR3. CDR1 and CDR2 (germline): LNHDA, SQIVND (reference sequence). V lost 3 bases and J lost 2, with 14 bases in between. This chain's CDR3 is CASSMGSGPTYEQYV. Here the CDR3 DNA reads TGTGCCAGTAGTATGGGTAGCGGACCTACCTACGAGCAGTACGTC.

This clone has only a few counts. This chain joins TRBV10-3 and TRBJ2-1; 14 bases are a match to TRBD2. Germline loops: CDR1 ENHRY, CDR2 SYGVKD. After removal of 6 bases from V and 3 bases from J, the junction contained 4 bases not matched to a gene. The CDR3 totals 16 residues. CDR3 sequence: CAIRGLAGEYYNEQFF. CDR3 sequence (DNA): TGTGCCATCAGGGGACTAGCGGGAGAATACTACAATGAGCAGTTCTTC.

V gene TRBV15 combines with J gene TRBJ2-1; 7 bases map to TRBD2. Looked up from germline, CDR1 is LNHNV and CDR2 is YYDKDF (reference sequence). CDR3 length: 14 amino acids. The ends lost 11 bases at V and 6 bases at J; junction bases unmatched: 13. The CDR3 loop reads CASMASGTLNEQFF. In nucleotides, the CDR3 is TGTGCCTCCATGGCAAGCGGGACGCTCAATGAGCAGTTCTTC.

The DNA of the CDR3 is TGTGCCAGCAGGACAGGGCCCCAAGAGACCCAGTACTTC. It specifies CASRTGPQETQYF. The V gene is TRBV7-2, the J gene TRBJ2-5; TRBD1 aligns across 7 bases. J gave up 1 base and V 6 bases, and 2 bases lay outside the gene matches. CDR3 length: 13 residues. From germline, CDR1 is SGHTA and CDR2 FQGNSA.

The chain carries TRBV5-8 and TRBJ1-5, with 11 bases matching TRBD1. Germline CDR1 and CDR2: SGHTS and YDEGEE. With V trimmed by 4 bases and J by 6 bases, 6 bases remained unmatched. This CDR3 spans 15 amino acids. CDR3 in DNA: TGTGCCAGCAGCCTATGGACAGGGGGCGGTCAGCCCCAGCATTTT. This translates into CASSLWTGGGQPQHF.

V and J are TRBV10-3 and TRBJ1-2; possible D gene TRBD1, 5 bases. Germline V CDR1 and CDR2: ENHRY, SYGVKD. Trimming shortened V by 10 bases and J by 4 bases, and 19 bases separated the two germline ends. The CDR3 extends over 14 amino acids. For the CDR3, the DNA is TGTGCCACCTCAGGGCCGATAGAAGGCTATGGCTACACCTTC. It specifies CATSGPIEGYGYTF.

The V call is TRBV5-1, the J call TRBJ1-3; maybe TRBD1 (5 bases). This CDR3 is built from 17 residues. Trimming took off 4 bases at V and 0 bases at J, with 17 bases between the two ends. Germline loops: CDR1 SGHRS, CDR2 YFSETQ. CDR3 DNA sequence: TGCGCCAGCAGCGCCCACAGGTACTCCTTCTCTGGAAACACCATATATTTT. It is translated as CASSAHRYSFSGNTIYF.

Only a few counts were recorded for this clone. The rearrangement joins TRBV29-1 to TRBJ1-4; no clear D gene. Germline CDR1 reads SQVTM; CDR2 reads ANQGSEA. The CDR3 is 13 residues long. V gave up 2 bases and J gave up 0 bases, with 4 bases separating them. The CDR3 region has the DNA TGCAGCGTTGAACGAGCAACTAATGAAAAACTGTTTTTT. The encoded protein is CSVERATNEKLFF.

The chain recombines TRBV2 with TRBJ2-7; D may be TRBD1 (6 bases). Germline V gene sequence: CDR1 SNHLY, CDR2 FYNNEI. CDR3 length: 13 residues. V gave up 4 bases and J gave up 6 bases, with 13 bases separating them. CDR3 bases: TGTGCCAGCAGTGGACAGGTAGGCACCGAGCAGTACGTC. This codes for CASSGQVGTEQYV.

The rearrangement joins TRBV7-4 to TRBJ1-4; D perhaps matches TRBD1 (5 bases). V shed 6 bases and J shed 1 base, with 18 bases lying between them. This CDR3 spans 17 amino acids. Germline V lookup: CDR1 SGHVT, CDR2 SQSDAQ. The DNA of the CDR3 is TGTGCCAGCAGTCAAATGCCGGGGGAAGTAACTAATGAAAAACTGTTTTTT. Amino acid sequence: CASSQMPGEVTNEKLFF.

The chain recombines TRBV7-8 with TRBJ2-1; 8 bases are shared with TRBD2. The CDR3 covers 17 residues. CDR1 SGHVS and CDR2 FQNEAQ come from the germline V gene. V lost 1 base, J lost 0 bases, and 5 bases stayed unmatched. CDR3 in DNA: TGTGCCAGCAGCTTAGATGCGGGAGGCCTCTCCTACAATGAGCAGTTCTTC. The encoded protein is CASSLDAGGLSYNEQFF.

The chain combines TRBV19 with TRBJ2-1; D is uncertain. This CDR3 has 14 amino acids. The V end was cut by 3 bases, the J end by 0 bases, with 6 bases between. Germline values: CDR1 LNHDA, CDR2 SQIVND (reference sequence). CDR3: CASSMLGSYNEQFF. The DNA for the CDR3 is TGTGCCAGTAGTATGCTAGGCTCCTACAATGAGCAGTTCTTC. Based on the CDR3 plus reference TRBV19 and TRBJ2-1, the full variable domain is DGGITQSPKYLFRKEGQNVTLSCEQNLNHDAMYWYRQDPGQGLRLIYYSQIVNDFQKGDIAEGYSVSREKKESFPLTVTSAQKNPTAFYLCASSMLGSYNEQFFGPGTRLTVL.

The CDR3 nucleotides read TGTGCCAGCACCACCTCTCCCTCGGGGGAGCAGTACGTC. Protein sequence: CASTTSPSGEQYV. The V and J genes are TRBV5-4 and TRBJ2-7, with TRBD2 as a possible D gene (5 bases). CDR1 and CDR2 from the germline V gene are SGHNT and YYREEE (reference sequence). The CDR3 loop spans 13 amino acids. Trimming cost V 6 bases and J 7 bases, with 17 bases left between them.

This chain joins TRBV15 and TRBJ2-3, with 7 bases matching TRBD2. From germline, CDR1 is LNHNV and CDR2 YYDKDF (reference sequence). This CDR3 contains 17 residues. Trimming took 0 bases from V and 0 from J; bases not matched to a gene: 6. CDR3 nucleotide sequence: TGTGCCACCAGCAGAGATCGGGACTACACTAGCACAGATACGCAGTATTTT. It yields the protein CATSRDRDYTSTDTQYF.

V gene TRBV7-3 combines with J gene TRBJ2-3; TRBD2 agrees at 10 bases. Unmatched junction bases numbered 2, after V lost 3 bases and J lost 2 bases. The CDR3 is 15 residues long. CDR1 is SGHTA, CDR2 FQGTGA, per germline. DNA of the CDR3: TGTGCCAGCAGCTTTGGACTAGCGGACACAGATACGCAGTATTTT. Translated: CASSFGLADTDTQYF.

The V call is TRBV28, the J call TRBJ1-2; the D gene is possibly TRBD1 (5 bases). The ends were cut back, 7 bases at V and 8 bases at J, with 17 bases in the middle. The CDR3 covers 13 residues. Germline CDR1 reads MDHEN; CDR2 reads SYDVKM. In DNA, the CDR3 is TGTGCCAGCACTACCTATGGGGGGGGAGGCTACACCTTC. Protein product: CASTTYGGGGYTF.

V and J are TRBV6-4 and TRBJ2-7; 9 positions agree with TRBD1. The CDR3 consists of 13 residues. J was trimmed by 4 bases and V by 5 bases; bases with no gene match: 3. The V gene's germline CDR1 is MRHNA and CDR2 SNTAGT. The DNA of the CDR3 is TGTGCCAGCAGTACAGGGGGCGGATACGAGCAGTACTTC. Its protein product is CASSTGGGYEQYF.

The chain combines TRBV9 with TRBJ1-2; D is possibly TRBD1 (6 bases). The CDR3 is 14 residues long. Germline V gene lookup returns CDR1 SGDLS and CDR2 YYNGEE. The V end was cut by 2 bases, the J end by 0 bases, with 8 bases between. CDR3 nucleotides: TGTGCCAGCAGCGTGGACAGTACTAACTATGGCTACACCTTC. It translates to CASSVDSTNYGYTF.

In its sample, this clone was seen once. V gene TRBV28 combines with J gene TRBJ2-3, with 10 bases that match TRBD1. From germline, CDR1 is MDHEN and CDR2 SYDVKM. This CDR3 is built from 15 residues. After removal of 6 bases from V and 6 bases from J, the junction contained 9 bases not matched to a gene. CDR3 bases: TGTGCCAGCAGCCGACAAGACAGGGGGCTTGATACGCAGTATTTT. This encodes CASSRQDRGLDTQYF.

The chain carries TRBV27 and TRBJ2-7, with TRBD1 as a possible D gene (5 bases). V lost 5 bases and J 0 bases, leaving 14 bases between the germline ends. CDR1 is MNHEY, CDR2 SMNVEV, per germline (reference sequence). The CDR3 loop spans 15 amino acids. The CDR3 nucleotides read TGTGCCAGCAGTATGGACATGAGCAGCTCCTACGAGCAGTACTTC. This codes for CASSMDMSSSYEQYF.

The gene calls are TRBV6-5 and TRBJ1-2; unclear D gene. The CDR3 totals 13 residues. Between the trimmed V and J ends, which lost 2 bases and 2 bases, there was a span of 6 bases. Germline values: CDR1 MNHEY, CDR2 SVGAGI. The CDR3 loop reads CASSYDGNYGYTF. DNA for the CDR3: TGTGCCAGCAGTTACGACGGGAACTATGGCTACACCTTC.

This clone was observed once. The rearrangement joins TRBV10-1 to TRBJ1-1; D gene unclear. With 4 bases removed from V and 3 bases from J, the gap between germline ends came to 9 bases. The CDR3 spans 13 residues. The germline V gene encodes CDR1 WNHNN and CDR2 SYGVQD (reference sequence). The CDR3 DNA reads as TGCGCCAGCAGTGCAGAGGGCTACACTGAAGCTTTCTTT. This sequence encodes CASSAEGYTEAFF.

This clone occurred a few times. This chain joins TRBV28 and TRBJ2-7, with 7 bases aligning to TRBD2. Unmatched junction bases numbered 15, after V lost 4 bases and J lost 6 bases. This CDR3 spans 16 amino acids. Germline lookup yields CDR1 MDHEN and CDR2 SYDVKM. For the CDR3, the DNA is TGTGCCAGCAGTTCACGCACCAGACTAGCTCCCTCCGAGCAGTACTTC. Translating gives CASSSRTRLAPSEQYF. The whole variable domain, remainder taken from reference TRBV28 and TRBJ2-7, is DVKVTQSSRYLVKRTGEKVFLECVQDMDHENMFWYRQDPGLGLRLIYFSYDVKMKEKGDIPEGYSVSREKKERFSLILESASTNQTSMYLCASSSRTRLAPSEQYFGPGTRLTVT.

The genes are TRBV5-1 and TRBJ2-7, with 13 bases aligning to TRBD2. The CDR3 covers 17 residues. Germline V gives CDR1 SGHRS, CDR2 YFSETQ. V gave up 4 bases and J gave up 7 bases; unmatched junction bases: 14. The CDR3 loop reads CASSDTGLAGARGEQYF. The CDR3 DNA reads TGCGCCAGCAGCGACACCGGACTAGCGGGAGCCCGGGGGGAGCAGTACTTC.